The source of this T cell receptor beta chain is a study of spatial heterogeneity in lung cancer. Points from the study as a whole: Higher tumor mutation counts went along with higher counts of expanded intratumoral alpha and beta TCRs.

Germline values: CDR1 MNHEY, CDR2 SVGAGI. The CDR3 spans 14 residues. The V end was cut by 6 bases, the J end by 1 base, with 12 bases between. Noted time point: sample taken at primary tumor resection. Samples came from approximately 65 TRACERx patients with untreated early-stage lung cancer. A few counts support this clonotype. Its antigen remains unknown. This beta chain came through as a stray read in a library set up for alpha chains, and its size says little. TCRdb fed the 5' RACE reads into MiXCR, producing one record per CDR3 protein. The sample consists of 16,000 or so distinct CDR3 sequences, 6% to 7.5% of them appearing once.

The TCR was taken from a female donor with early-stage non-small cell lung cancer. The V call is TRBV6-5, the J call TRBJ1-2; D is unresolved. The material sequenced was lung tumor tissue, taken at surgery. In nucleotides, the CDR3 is TGTGCCAGCAGCCCCTCACCGGATAACTATGGCTACACCTTC. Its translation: CASSPSPDNYGYTF.